These 28 T cell receptor beta chains were all obtained from the same sample, sequenced in a study of cytomegalovirus exposure and HLA in healthy donors. 13 Jbeta primers and 60 Vbeta primers were used for the PCR. The table came from immunoSEQ multiplex PCR; TCRdb's copy has only in-frame clones and leaves some out. The sample yields approximately 120,000 clones, 81% seen once. The sample was PBMCs. Every receptor here comes from a woman aged 25-40 years in good health and CMV-seronegative.

The V and J genes are TRBV2 and TRBJ1-5; 9 nucleotides agree with TRBD1. This CDR3 has 13 residues. V lost 7 bases to trimming and J lost 6 bases; unmatched junction nucleotides: 4. Germline V CDR1 and CDR2: SNHLY, FYNNEI. The DNA for the CDR3 is TGTGCCAGCACCCGACAGGGGGGTCAGCCCCAGCATTTT. This sequence encodes CASTRQGGQPQHF.

The rearrangement joins TRBV6-1 to TRBJ2-5, with a weak D call TRBD1 (5 bases). V dropped 5 bases and J dropped 1 base, with 8 bases sitting between them. Germline-derived CDR1 and CDR2 are MNHNS and SASEGT. The CDR3 loop spans 13 amino acids. CDR3 in DNA: TGTGCCAGCAGTAGGGGTTCCCAAGAGACCCAGTACTTC. It codes for CASSRGSQETQYF.

The rearrangement uses TRBV11-2 and TRBJ1-6; TRBD1 matches at 9 bases. Germline V gene lookup returns CDR1 SGHAT and CDR2 FQNNGV. The CDR3 length is 14 residues. Trimming cost V 4 bases and J 9 bases; bases outside gene matches: 4. DNA for the CDR3: TGTGCCAGCAGCTCCGGGACAGGGACTTCACCCCTCCACTTT. It is translated as CASSSGTGTSPLHF.

This clone was counted a single time. At one end the junction does not follow the germline gene, possibly because of a read error. V is TRBV7-7 and J is TRBJ2-5; the match to TRBD1 covers 8 bases. This CDR3 contains 13 residues. The germline CDR1 and CDR2 sequences are SSHAT and FNYEAQ (reference sequence). This CDR3 is CASSLGQGETQYF. Written as DNA, the CDR3 is TGTGCTAGCAGCTTAGGACAGGGTGAGACCCAGTACTTC.

This chain connects TRBV7-6 to TRBJ2-2, with a tentative D call TRBD1 (5 bases). Trimming stripped 4 bases from V and 1 base from J, with 10 bases between. Germline V lookup: CDR1 SGHVS, CDR2 FNYEAQ. The CDR3 totals 15 residues. The CDR3 here is CASSSQDKNTGELFF. The CDR3 DNA reads as TGTGCCAGCAGCTCCCAGGACAAGAACACCGGGGAGCTGTTTTTT.

This chain links TRBV5-1 with TRBJ2-6; D not resolved. In germline, CDR1 is SGHRS, CDR2 YFSETQ. The CDR3 contains 14 residues. Trimming took off 4 bases at V and 4 bases at J, with 9 bases between the two ends. In DNA form, the CDR3 reads TGCGCCAGCAGCCAGGAACCGGGGGCCAACGTCCTGACTTTC. This translates into CASSQEPGANVLTF. Full variable domain (outside the CDR3, taken from reference TRBV5-1 and TRBJ2-6): KAGVTQTPRYLIKTRGQQVTLSCSPISGHRSVSWYQQTPGQGLQFLFEYFSETQRNKGNFPGRFSGRQFSNSRSEMNVSTLELGDSALYLCASSQEPGANVLTFGAGSRLTVL.

The chain uses TRBV4-1 and TRBJ2-3; 12 bases agree with TRBD1. The CDR3 runs 19 residues. Germline CDR1 is MGHRA and CDR2 is YSYEKL. The J segment lost 2 bases and the V segment lost 0 bases, leaving 9 bases of the junction unmatched. CDR3 sequence reads: CASSQEPAGTGGFTDTQYF. CDR3 coding DNA: TGCGCCAGCAGCCAAGAACCCGCCGGGACAGGGGGCTTCACAGATACGCAGTATTTT.

The chain employs TRBV11-2 and TRBJ1-4; D is undetermined. The CDR3 length is 14 residues. Germline CDR1 SGHAT, CDR2 FQNNGV. The ends were cut back, 4 bases at V and 4 bases at J, with 10 bases in the middle. CDR3 DNA: TGTGCCAGCAGCTCACGACTCCTTAATGAAAAACTGTTTTTT. Amino acids: CASSSRLLNEKLFF. Based on the CDR3 plus reference TRBV11-2 and TRBJ1-4, the full variable domain is EAGVAQSPRYKIIEKRQSVAFWCNPISGHATLYWYQQILGQGPKLLIQFQNNGVVDDSQLPKDRFSAERLKGVDSTLKIQPAKLEDSAVYLCASSSRLLNEKLFFGSGTQLSVL.

V is TRBV7-2 and J is TRBJ2-2, with TRBD1 as a possible D gene (5 bases). The CDR3 consists of 13 residues. V lost 7 bases to trimming and J lost 6 bases, with 12 bases between them. CDR1 SGHTA and CDR2 FQGNSA come from the germline V gene. CDR3 protein: CASTNRQSGELFF. Written as DNA, the CDR3 is TGTGCCAGCACGAATCGACAGTCCGGGGAGCTGTTTTTT.

The V call is TRBV29-1, the J call TRBJ2-1; no firm D call. V lost 6 bases to trimming and J lost 0 bases, with 6 bases between them. The CDR3 is 12 residues long. Germline V gene data show CDR1 as SQVTM and CDR2 as ANQGSEA. The CDR3 DNA reads TGCAGCGTAGCACTCTCCTACAATGAGCAGTTCTTC. It translates to CSVALSYNEQFF.

The chain links TRBV5-1 to TRBJ2-5, with 7 nucleotides matching TRBD2. The CDR3 is 13 amino acids. The germline gives CDR1 SGHRS, CDR2 YFSETQ. J was trimmed by 5 bases and V by 4 bases; bases with no gene match: 5. This CDR3 reads CASSEGLTETQYF. Here the CDR3 DNA reads TGCGCCAGCAGCGAGGGACTAACGGAGACCCAGTACTTC. Variable domain in full (rest from reference TRBV5-1 and TRBJ2-5): KAGVTQTPRYLIKTRGQQVTLSCSPISGHRSVSWYQQTPGQGLQFLFEYFSETQRNKGNFPGRFSGRQFSNSRSEMNVSTLELGDSALYLCASSEGLTETQYFGPGTRLLVL.

This chain connects TRBV28 to TRBJ1-5, with D perhaps matching TRBD1 (5 bases). The length of the CDR3 is 15 residues. Trimming stripped 7 bases from V and 2 bases from J, with 15 bases between. Germline values: CDR1 MDHEN, CDR2 SYDVKM. CDR3 protein: CASNPTGEGNQPQHF. CDR3 sequence (DNA): TGTGCCAGCAACCCAACGGGGGAGGGCAATCAGCCCCAGCATTTT. Full variable domain (outside the CDR3, taken from reference TRBV28 and TRBJ1-5): DVKVTQSSRYLVKRTGEKVFLECVQDMDHENMFWYRQDPGLGLRLIYFSYDVKMKEKGDIPEGYSVSREKKERFSLILESASTNQTSMYLCASNPTGEGNQPQHFGDGTRLSIL.

V usage is TRBV19 and J usage is TRBJ1-5, with 8 bases identical to TRBD1. Per the germline V gene, CDR1 is LNHDA and CDR2 is SQIVND (reference sequence). The CDR3 contains 14 residues. V was clipped by 7 bases and J by 4 bases; unmatched bases: 6. The CDR3 DNA reads as TGTGCCAGTAATGACAGGGGCACGAATCAGCCCCAGCATTTT. Protein: CASNDRGTNQPQHF.

V is TRBV2 and J is TRBJ1-5; no clear D. CDR1 SNHLY and CDR2 FYNNEI come from the germline V gene. CDR3 length equals 14 residues. Trimming cost V 7 bases and J 1 base, with 11 bases left between them. The CDR3 nucleotides are TGTGCCAGCAAAGGAGGTGGGAGCAATCAGCCCCAGCATTTT. Protein sequence: CASKGGGSNQPQHF.

J is TRBJ1-1 and V is TRBV5-8; the D is unclear. Looked up from germline, CDR1 is SGHTS and CDR2 is YDEGEE. The germline V and J ends were trimmed by 4 bases and 12 bases, with 16 bases remaining between them. The CDR3 runs 12 residues. This CDR3 reads CASSLNGRQTFF. Written as DNA, the CDR3 is TGTGCCAGCAGCCTAAACGGCCGACAAACTTTCTTT.

The gene calls are TRBV5-6 and TRBJ2-5, with 7 bases lining up with TRBD2. V shed 4 bases and J 5 bases; nucleotides not matched to a gene: 8. Looked up from germline, CDR1 is SGHDT and CDR2 is YYEEEE. The CDR3 sequence is 14 residues long. The CDR3 DNA sequence: TGTGCCAGCAGCCCATGGGGGGGGATGGAGACCCAGTACTTC. Translation gives CASSPWGGMETQYF.

This clone was recorded once. The CDR3 loop reads CASSRGEGWTDNYGYTF. CDR3 DNA: TGCGCCAGCAGCCGAGGGGAGGGGTGGACAGACAACTATGGCTACACCTTC. The chain couples TRBV4-1 to TRBJ1-2, with D perhaps TRBD1 (6 bases). V was shortened by 4 bases and J by 2 bases, with 20 bases between the two germline ends. The CDR3 runs to 17 residues. Germline assignment: CDR1 MGHRA and CDR2 YSYEKL.

The chain combines TRBV2 with TRBJ1-5; 8 bases line up with TRBD1. The CDR3 length is 14 residues. The germline CDR1 and CDR2 sequences are SNHLY and FYNNEI. Germline trimming cut 2 bases from V and 6 bases from J; bases unmatched to any gene: 3. The CDR3 sequence: CASSERRGLQPQHF. In DNA form, the CDR3 reads TGTGCCAGCAGTGAACGCAGGGGGCTTCAGCCCCAGCATTTT. The complete variable domain, with remaining parts taken from reference TRBV2 and TRBJ1-5, reads EPEVTQTPSHQVTQMGQEVILRCVPISNHLYFYWYRQILGQKVEFLVSFYNNEISEKSEIFDDQFSVERPDGSNFTLKIRSTKLEDSAMYFCASSERRGLQPQHFGDGTRLSIL.

This clone was counted between two and nine times. The rearrangement uses TRBV9 and TRBJ2-5, with 14 bases fitting TRBD2. Losses at the gene ends were 3 bases for V and 4 bases for J; bases not matched to a gene: 8. Germline CDR1 is SGDLS and CDR2 is YYNGEE. This CDR3 region has 17 residues. CDR3 sequence: CASSANEGLAGVETQYF. The CDR3 DNA reads TGTGCCAGCAGCGCTAATGAGGGACTAGCGGGAGTAGAGACCCAGTACTTC.

The rearrangement joins TRBV27 to TRBJ2-1; TRBD1 matches at 7 bases. The CDR3 is made up of 15 amino acids. The junction had 4 bases not matched to a gene; V was cut back by 0 bases and J by 5 bases. Germline CDR1 is MNHEY and CDR2 is SMNVEV (reference sequence). Here the CDR3 reads CASSLSGQPHNEQFF. The CDR3 nucleotides read TGTGCCAGCAGTTTATCGGGACAGCCTCACAATGAGCAGTTCTTC.

The rearrangement uses TRBV1 and TRBJ2-5; the DNA was not compared with TRBD2, the D call given in the table. TRBV1 is flagged as a pseudogene. The CDR3 spans 14 residues. The CDR3 reads CTSSHAPSRETQYF. CDR3 DNA: TGCACCAGCAGCCATGCACCCTCTAGGGAGACCCAGTACTTC.

The rearrangement uses TRBV10-2 and TRBJ2-7, with unresolved D. CDR1 is WSHSY, CDR2 SAAADI, per germline. The germline V and J ends were trimmed by 5 bases and 6 bases, with 11 bases remaining between them. The CDR3 consists of 12 residues. CDR3: CASSNTMAEQYF. As DNA, the CDR3 is TGCGCCAGCAGTAATACTATGGCCGAGCAGTACTTC.

CDR3 sequence: CASSLLAGGPNEQFF. The CDR3 DNA reads as TGTGCCAGCAGCTTACTGGCAGGGGGCCCCAATGAGCAGTTCTTC. The chain has TRBV7-9 and TRBJ2-1; 8 positions match TRBD1. The CDR3 is made up of 15 amino acids. Germline V gene sequence: CDR1 SEHNR, CDR2 FQNEAQ (reference sequence). V was pared by 2 bases and J by 6 bases, with 6 bases of the junction left unmatched.

The chain employs TRBV30 and TRBJ2-4; 9 nucleotides agree with TRBD1. The CDR3 covers 14 residues. Per germline, CDR1 GTSNPN and CDR2 SVGIG (reference sequence). V was pared by 2 bases and J by 2 bases, with 1 base of the junction left unmatched. CDR3 coding DNA: TGTGCCTGGAGTACAGGGGGCTCCAAAAACATTCAGTACTTC. Its translation is CAWSTGGSKNIQYF.

There are a few counts of this clone. The chain couples TRBV21-1 to TRBJ2-7; TRBD2, the table's D call, was not compared with the DNA. TRBV21-1 is an annotated pseudogene. The CDR3 has 16 amino acids. The CDR3 loop is CASSKWGERARNEQYF. CDR3 nucleotide sequence: TGTGCCAGCAGCAAATGGGGGGAGAGAGCGAGGAACGAGCAGTACTTC.

The chain recombines TRBV5-1 with TRBJ2-5; D may be TRBD2 (6 bases). CDR1 and CDR2 (germline): SGHRS, YFSETQ. Trimming left V 4 bases short and J 5 bases short, with 18 bases between. The CDR3 spans 15 residues. As DNA, the CDR3 is TGCGCCAGCAGCGGCCGGGACTCGCTAAGGGAGACCCAGTACTTC. Protein product: CASSGRDSLRETQYF.

The chain has TRBV19 and TRBJ1-5, with 11 bases matching TRBD1. CDR3 length: 14 amino acids. Trimming took 5 bases from V and 8 from J; bases not matched to a gene: 5. Looked up from germline, CDR1 is LNHDA and CDR2 is SQIVND (reference sequence). The CDR3 here is CASSGQGAREPQHF. The CDR3 DNA reads as TGTGCCAGTAGTGGACAGGGGGCGAGGGAGCCCCAGCATTTT.

The gene calls are TRBV7-2 and TRBJ2-5; 7 positions match TRBD2. J lost 7 bases, V lost 3 bases, and 5 bases had no gene match. The CDR3 consists of 13 residues. CDR1 and CDR2 from the germline V gene are SGHTA and FQGNSA. The CDR3 is CASSFGGSGTQYF. The CDR3 DNA reads as TGTGCCAGCAGCTTTGGCGGGAGTGGGACCCAGTACTTC.